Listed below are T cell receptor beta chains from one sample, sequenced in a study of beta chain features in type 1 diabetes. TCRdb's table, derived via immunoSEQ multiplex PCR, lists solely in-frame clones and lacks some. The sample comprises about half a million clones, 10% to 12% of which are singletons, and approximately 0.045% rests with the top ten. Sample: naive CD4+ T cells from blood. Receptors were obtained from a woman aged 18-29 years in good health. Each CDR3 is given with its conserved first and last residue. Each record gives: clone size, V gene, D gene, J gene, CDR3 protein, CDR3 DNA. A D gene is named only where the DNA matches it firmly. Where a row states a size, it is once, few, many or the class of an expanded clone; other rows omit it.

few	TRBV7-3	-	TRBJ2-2	CASSLGDRLNTGELFF	TGTGCCAGCAGCTTAGGAGACAGATTGAACACCGGGGAGCTGTTTTTT
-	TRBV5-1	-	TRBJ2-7	CASSSRNSDYEQYF	TGCGCCAGCAGCTCCCGAAATAGCGACTACGAGCAGTACTTC
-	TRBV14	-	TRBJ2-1	CASSQEGIQFF	TGTGCCAGCAGCCAAGAGGGGATTCAGTTCTTC
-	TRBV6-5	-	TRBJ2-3	CATKRAMDTQYF	TGTGCCACAAAAAGGGCCATGGATACGCAGTATTTT
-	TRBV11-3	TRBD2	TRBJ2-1	CASSLVGLAGPRMDEQFF	TGTGCCAGCAGCTTAGTAGGGCTAGCGGGACCAAGGATGGATGAGCAGTTCTTC
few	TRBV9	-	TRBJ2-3	CASSVGGRTDTQYF	TGTGCCAGCAGCGTAGGTGGTCGCACAGATACGCAGTATTTT
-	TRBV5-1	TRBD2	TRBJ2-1	CASSIHTSGASYNEQFF	TGCGCCAGCAGCATACATACTAGCGGGGCTTCCTACAATGAGCAGTTCTTC
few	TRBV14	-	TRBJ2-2	CASSQVSAQNTGELFF	TGTGCCAGCAGCCAAGTCTCAGCCCAGAACACCGGGGAGCTGTTTTTT
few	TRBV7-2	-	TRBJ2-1	CASSLRGKSDAFF	TGTGCCAGCAGCTTAAGAGGGAAATCCGATGCGTTCTTC
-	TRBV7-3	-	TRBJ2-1	CASSWRTEDNEQFF	TGTGCCAGCAGCTGGAGGACAGAAGACAATGAGCAGTTCTTC
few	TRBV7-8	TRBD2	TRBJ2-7	CASSPRTGLAGVYGYEQYF	TGTGCCAGCAGCCCGCGGACGGGCCTAGCGGGGGTTTACGGCTACGAGCAGTACTTC
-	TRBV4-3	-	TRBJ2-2	CASSQDILDSTGELFF	TGCGCCAGCAGCCAAGATATTCTAGATTCCACCGGGGAGCTGTTTTTT
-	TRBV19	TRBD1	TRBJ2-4	CASSSYRGRALNIQYF	TGTGCCAGTAGTTCTTACAGGGGGCGAGCCCTAAACATTCAGTACTTC
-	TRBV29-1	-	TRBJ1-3	CSVERSGSGNTIYF	TGCAGCGTTGAAAGGTCAGGCTCTGGAAACACCATATATTTT